This T cell receptor (beta chain) was documented in a study of blood T cell repertoires in COVID-19. Study at large: Material from acute and convalescent COVID-19 was sourced from the United States, Italy and Spain. Sample material is recorded as cDNA or gDNA derived from T cells, B-cell-depleted T cells, or PBMCs.

In the original analysis: Reference gene primer amplification yielded estimated nucleated cell counts. Clones were read by immunoSEQ multiplex PCR, and TCRdb kept only the in-frame ones, dropping some. That table furnishes V, J and clone size, whereas the DNA furnished D and trimming. Counted here are 150,000 to 200,000 clones, 74% occurring once; the ten biggest clones make up under 3.5%. V lost 2 bases and J lost 8, with 17 bases in between. Germline loops: CDR1 SGHDT, CDR2 YYEEEE. This CDR3 contains 15 residues. Sequencing was carried out using peripheral blood. The TCR comes from a woman aged 80 or older with acute or convalescent COVID-19. The chain has TRBV5-6 and TRBJ2-1; no definite D call. The CDR3 spells CASSFGDPVAYEQFF. The DNA for the CDR3 is TGTGCCAGCAGCTTCGGAGATCCCGTGGCGTATGAGCAGTTCTTC.